This T cell receptor (beta chain) was recorded in a study of regulatory T cells in long-lasting Graves disease. Combining iRepertoire HTBI primers with Arm-PCR of CDR3 regions, the authors built TCR beta libraries. TCRdb re-derived calls from the multiplex PCR reads in MiXCR, one entry per CDR3 protein. The profile covers about 430,000 distinct CDR3 sequences, with approximately 22% appearing a single time and about 13% taken by the ten largest. Time point reported: persistent/refractory GD, antithyroid drugs over 5 years with positive TRAb. From PBMCs, RNA was extracted and then used to make the TCR library. This clonotype was observed many times. The CDR3 extends over 13 amino acids. With V trimmed by 3 bases and J by 7 bases, 4 bases remained unmatched. Per the germline V gene, CDR1 is SNHLY and CDR2 is FYNNEI.

The sequence derives from a female donor with Graves disease. Here the sequenced sample was peripheral blood mononuclear cells (PBMCs), taken when the disease was refractory, from a patient treated with antithyroid drugs. V usage is TRBV2 and J usage is TRBJ1-2, with 8 bases lining up with TRBD1. CDR3 nucleotide sequence: TGTGCCAGCAGTGACAGGGGGCGGTTTGGCTACACCTTC. Its translation is CASSDRGRFGYTF.